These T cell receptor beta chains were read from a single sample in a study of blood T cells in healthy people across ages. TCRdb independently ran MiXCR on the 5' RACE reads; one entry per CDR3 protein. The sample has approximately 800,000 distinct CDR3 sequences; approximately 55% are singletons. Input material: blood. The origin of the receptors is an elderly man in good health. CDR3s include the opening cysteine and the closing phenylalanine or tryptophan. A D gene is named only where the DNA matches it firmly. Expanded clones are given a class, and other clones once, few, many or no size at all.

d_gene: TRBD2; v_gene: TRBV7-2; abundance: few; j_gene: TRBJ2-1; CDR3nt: TGTGCCAGCAGCTTAGAGGCTGGGACTAGGGCGTACAATGAGCAGTTCTTC; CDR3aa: CASSLEAGTRAYNEQFF
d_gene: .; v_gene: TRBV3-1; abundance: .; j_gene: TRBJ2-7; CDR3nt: TGTGCCAGCGGGGAGACAGTTTCCTACGAGCAGTACTTC; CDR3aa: CASGETVSYEQYF
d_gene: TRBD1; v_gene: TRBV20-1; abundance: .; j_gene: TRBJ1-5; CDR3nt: TGCAGTGCCACGACAGGGGGAGGGCCCCAGCATTTT; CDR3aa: CSATTGGGPQHF
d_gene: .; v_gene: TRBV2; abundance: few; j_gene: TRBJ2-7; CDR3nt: TGTGCCAGCAGTGGGACTTCCAACTCCTACGAGCAGTACTTC; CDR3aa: CASSGTSNSYEQYF
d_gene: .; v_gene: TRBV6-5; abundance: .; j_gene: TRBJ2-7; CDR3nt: TGTGCCAGCAGTTACTCGAGTAGCACCTACGAGCAGTACTTC; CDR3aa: CASSYSSSTYEQYF
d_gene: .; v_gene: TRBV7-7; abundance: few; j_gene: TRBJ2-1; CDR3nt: TGTGCCAGCAGCCCGGGCGGTAGCGGATACAATGAGCAGTTCTTC; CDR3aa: CASSPGGSGYNEQFF
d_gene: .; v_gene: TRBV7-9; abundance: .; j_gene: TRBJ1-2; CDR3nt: TGTGCCAGCAGCCCCGCCCAAACGACAGTCAGGGGAGGCTACACCTTC; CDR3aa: CASSPAQTTVRGGYTF
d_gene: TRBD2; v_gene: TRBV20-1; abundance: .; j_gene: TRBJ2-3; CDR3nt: TGCAGTGCTAGGAGCCGGACTAGCGGACGTAGTGGGCACAGATACGCGTATTTT; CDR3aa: CSARSRTSGRSGHRYAYF
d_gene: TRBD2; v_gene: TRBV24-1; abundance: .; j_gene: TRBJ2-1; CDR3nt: TGTGCCACCAGTGACCCCCGGCCCCCCGGGACTAGCGGGAGGGGAATCGATGAGCAGTTCTTC; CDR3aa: CATSDPRPPGTSGRGIDEQFF
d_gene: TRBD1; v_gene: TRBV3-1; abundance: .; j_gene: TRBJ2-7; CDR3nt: TGTGCCAGCAGCCGTACCCAAGACAGGGTGGGAGAGCAGTACTTC; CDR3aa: CASSRTQDRVGEQYF
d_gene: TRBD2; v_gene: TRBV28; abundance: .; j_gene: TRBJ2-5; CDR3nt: TGTGCCAGCAGTTTACAAGCGGGAGGGCCCCGCGGGCAGTACTTC; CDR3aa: CASSLQAGGPRGQYF
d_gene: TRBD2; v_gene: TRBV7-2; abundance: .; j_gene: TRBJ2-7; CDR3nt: TGTGCCAGCAGTAAAGGACTAGCAGCTCACTACGAGCAGTACTTC; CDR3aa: CASSKGLAAHYEQYF
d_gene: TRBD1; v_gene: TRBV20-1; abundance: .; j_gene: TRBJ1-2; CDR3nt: TGCAGTGCCCTTAGGGCCCCCCCGCCGGGACAGGGGTCCTCTTACGGCTACACCTTC; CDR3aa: CSALRAPPPGQGSSYGYTF
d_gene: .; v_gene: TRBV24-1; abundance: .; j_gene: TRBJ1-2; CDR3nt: TGTGCCACCGGAAACCCCGGAGAAACTAACTATGGCTACACCTTC; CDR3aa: CATGNPGETNYGYTF
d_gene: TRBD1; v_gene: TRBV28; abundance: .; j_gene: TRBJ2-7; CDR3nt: TGTGCCAGCAGCCCTACAGGGGTTGGACTCTACGAGCAGTACTTC; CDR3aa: CASSPTGVGLYEQYF
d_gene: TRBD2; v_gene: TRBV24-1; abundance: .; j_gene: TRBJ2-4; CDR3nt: TGTGCCACCAGTGATTTCGGACTAGCGGGGTCCAAAAACATTCAGTACTTC; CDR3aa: CATSDFGLAGSKNIQYF
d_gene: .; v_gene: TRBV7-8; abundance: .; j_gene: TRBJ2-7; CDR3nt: TGTGCCAGCAGCTTAGATCCGGGAGTGAGATCCTACGAGCAGTACTTC; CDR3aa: CASSLDPGVRSYEQYF
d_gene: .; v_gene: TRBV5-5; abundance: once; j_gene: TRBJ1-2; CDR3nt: TGTGCCGGCAGCCTGGGCGACGGTAGCTACACCTTC; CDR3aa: CAGSLGDGSYTF
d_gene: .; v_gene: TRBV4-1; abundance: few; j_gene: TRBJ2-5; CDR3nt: TGCGCCAGCAGCCAAGATCGGGGCCCTATCGAAGAGACCCAGTACTTC; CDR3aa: CASSQDRGPIEETQYF
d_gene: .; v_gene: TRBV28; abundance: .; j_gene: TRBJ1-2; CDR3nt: TGTGCCAGCAGATTTTCAGGTTTCTATGGCTACACCTTC; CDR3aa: CASRFSGFYGYTF
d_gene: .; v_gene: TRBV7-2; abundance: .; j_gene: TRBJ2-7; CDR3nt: TGTGCCAGCAGCCCCCGCCTAAGCTCCTACGAGCAGTACTTC; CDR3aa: CASSPRLSSYEQYF
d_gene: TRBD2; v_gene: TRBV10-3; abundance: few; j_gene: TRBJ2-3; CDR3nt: TGTGCCATCAGTGAGAACAGCCCGGGACTAGCGGGAGGAAAGCACAGATACGCGTATTTT; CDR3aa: CAISENSPGLAGGKHRYAYF
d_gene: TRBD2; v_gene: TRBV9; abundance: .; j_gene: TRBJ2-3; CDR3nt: TGTGCCAGCACCGTTGCGGGAGGGATTACAGATACGCAGTATTTT; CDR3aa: CASTVAGGITDTQYF
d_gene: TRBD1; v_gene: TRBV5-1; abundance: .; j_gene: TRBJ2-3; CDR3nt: TGCGCCAGCAGCCAACAGGGGGCGCCGTACAGATACGCGTATTTT; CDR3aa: CASSQQGAPYRYAYF
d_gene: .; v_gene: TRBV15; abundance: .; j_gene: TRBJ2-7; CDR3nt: TGTGCCACCACCGGACTTACCGCCTACGAGCAGTACTTC; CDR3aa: CATTGLTAYEQYF
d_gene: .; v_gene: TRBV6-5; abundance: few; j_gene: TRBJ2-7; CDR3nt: TGTGCCTCCTCCCGGCCCTCCTACGAGCAGTACTTC; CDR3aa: CASSRPSYEQYF
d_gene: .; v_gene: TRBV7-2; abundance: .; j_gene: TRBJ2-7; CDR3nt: TGTGCCAGCAGCTTAGCCGCAGGGTCCGGTACCTACGAGCAGTACTTC; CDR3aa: CASSLAAGSGTYEQYF
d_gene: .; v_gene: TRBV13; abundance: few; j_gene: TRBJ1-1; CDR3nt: TGTGCCAGCAGCTTAGGCGTCGAGAACACTGAAGCTTTCTTT; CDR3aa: CASSLGVENTEAFF
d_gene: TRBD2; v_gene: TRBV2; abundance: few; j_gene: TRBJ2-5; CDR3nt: TGTGCCACCAAGGGGAGGGCCCAAGAGACCCAGTACTTC; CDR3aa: CATKGRAQETQYF
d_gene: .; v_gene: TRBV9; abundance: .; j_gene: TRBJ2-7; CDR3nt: TGTGCCAGCAGCGTAGCGGGCGGCAGGGGATACGAGCGGTACTTC; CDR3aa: CASSVAGGRGYERYF